What follows describes a single TCR beta chain. The data were obtained in a study of control samples from healthy donors and cancer patients. This CDR3 spans 12 amino acids. Germline CDR1 GTSNPN, CDR2 SVGIG (reference sequence). V gave up 7 bases and J gave up 6 bases; unmatched junction bases: 3. Measured with immunoSEQ multiplex PCR; TCRdb has only the in-frame clones, and not every one. The repertoire consists of roughly 150,000 clones, with nearly 95% occurring once and the leading ten covering 2% to 2.5%. The genes are TRBV30 and TRBJ2-1, with TRBD1 identical over 10 bases. Source material: blood. The clonotype comes from a man aged 45-65 years in good health. The CDR3 here is CASGTGANEQFF. The CDR3 nucleotides are TGTGCCTCCGGGACAGGGGCCAATGAGCAGTTCTTC.